The 26 T cell receptor beta chains given below trace back to one sample, sequenced in a study of T cell repertoires in cytomegalovirus infection. MiXCR was run by TCRdb on the reads, yielding one entry per CDR3 protein. This table holds approximately 910,000 distinct CDR3 sequences, around 31% found once. The antigens for these receptors are not known. The source material was cultured CD8+ T cells from PBMCs, sampled from culture after CMV antigen stimulation. The receptors originated from a human donor in good health (CMV status not recorded). Some clones in this sample may be carry-over from other donors' samples.

V is TRBV6-5 and J is TRBJ1-1, with TRBD1 as a possible D gene (5 bases). Germline V CDR1 and CDR2: MNHEY, SVGAGI. The CDR3 runs to 15 residues. V was pared by 2 bases and J by 2 bases, with 12 bases between. The CDR3 sequence is CASSYNPGFNTEAFF. The CDR3 DNA is TGTGCCAGCAGTTACAATCCAGGGTTTAACACTGAAGCTTTCTTT.

The V gene is TRBV4-2, the J gene TRBJ2-7; 8 bases are a match to TRBD2. CDR1 and CDR2 from the germline V gene are LGHNA and YNFKEQ. This CDR3 contains 19 residues. The V gene end was trimmed by 0 bases and the J gene end by 6 bases; junction bases not matched to a gene: 19. CDR3 nucleotides: TGTGCCAGCAGCCAAGATCTCTACGGGGGGGCCTCTAAAGAACTCGAGCAGTACTTC. It codes for CASSQDLYGGASKELEQYF.

On this clonotype: This may be a read error, as it is one base from a much larger clone. The chain is built from TRBV7-6 and TRBJ2-3, with a possible D match to TRBD2 (6 bases). Trimming shortened V by 10 bases and J by 1 base, and 21 bases separated the two germline ends. CDR3 length: 16 amino acids. Germline CDR1 is SGHVS and CDR2 is FNYEAQ. This chain's CDR3 is CANRREGSGGTDTQYF. CDR3 in DNA: TGTGCCAACAGACGAGAGGGTAGCGGCGGCACAGATACGCAGTATTTT.

This clonotype has a count of ten or more. The genes are TRBV4-1 and TRBJ1-2, with 11 positions matching TRBD1. The CDR3 runs to 14 residues. V lost 4 bases, J lost 4 bases, and 2 bases stayed unmatched. CDR1 and CDR2 from the germline V gene are MGHRA and YSYEKL. CDR3 sequence (DNA): TGCGCCAGCAGCCGGACAGGGGGCAGCTATGGCTACACCTTC. Translated, it gives CASSRTGGSYGYTF.

The genes are TRBV12-3 or TRBV12-4 and TRBJ1-2, with 9 bases aligning to TRBD1. The ends lost 5 bases at V and 7 bases at J; junction bases unmatched: 11. CDR3 size: 15 residues. The CDR3 here is CASSQKPGQGGGYTF. The DNA for the CDR3 is TGTGCCAGCAGTCAGAAACCGGGACAGGGCGGTGGCTACACCTTC.

The chain links TRBV7-6 to TRBJ2-7; a weak D match, TRBD1 (6 bases). Germline V gene sequence: CDR1 SGHVS, CDR2 FNYEAQ. CDR3 length: 17 amino acids. Trimming took 2 bases from V and 2 from J, leaving 19 bases between them. The CDR3 reads CASSLSPYQDSAYEQYF. CDR3 in DNA: TGTGCCAGCAGCTTATCTCCTTACCAGGACAGCGCCTACGAGCAGTACTTC.

The chain carries TRBV9 and TRBJ2-5, with TRBD1 identical over 8 bases. V trimming: 6 bases; J trimming: 3 bases; junction bases outside the gene matches: 4. Germline CDR1 is SGDLS and CDR2 is YYNGEE. The CDR3 consists of 13 residues. The CDR3 region is CASNEGQEETQYF. The DNA for the CDR3 is TGTGCCAGCAACGAGGGACAGGAAGAGACCCAGTACTTC.

This clonotype was detected a few times. V usage is TRBV4-2 and J usage is TRBJ1-5; unclear D gene. The V gene lost 2 bases and the J gene lost 9 bases, with 17 bases spanning the gap. This CDR3 region has 15 residues. Germline CDR1 reads LGHNA; CDR2 reads YNFKEQ. CDR3 protein: CASSQPGRRYTPQHF. The DNA of the CDR3 is TGTGCCAGCAGCCAACCCGGGAGAAGATATACGCCCCAGCATTTT.

The chain joins TRBV7-9 to TRBJ2-5, with D uncertain. The CDR3 has 14 amino acids. V was trimmed by 1 base and J by 3 bases, leaving 9 bases between them. Germline V CDR1 and CDR2: SEHNR, FQNEAQ (reference sequence). The CDR3 bases are TGTGCCAGCAGCTTAGGGGTAATCAAAGAGACCCAGTACTTC. It encodes CASSLGVIKETQYF.

V and J are TRBV7-9 and TRBJ1-4, with 8 positions matching TRBD1. The CDR3 has 12 amino acids. J gave up 12 bases and V 5 bases, and 5 bases lay outside the gene matches. Germline-derived CDR1 and CDR2 are SEHNR and FQNEAQ (reference sequence). The CDR3 nucleotides are TGTGCCAGCAGCCCCACGGACAGGGAACTGTTTTTT. Translated: CASSPTDRELFF.

This clonotype turned up a few times. The rearrangement joins TRBV28 to TRBJ1-5, with 7 positions matching TRBD1. This CDR3 is built from 12 residues. Germline CDR1 and CDR2: MDHEN and SYDVKM. The ends lost 6 bases at V and 8 bases at J; junction bases unmatched: 4. This chain's CDR3 is CASRRTGEPQHF. In DNA, the CDR3 is TGTGCCAGCAGAAGAACAGGGGAGCCCCAGCATTTT.

This clonotype was detected ten times or more. The chain recombines TRBV7-2 with TRBJ2-3; 10 nucleotides match TRBD2. The CDR3 length is 21 residues. Germline V gene data show CDR1 as SGHTA and CDR2 as FQGNSA. J was trimmed by 2 bases and V by 2 bases; bases with no gene match: 19. CDR3 nucleotides: TGTGCCAGCAGCTTATTGGAGTCTAGCGGGGGCGGCCCACCCCCCACAGATACGCAGTATTTT. As protein: CASSLLESSGGGPPPTDTQYF.

This clonotype showed up many times. The V call is TRBV7-2, the J call TRBJ2-2, with 11 bases lining up with TRBD2. This CDR3 has 18 amino acids. V lost 3 bases and J lost 1; bases outside the gene matches: 7. The V gene's germline CDR1 is SGHTA and CDR2 FQGNSA. The CDR3 sequence: CASSFSLAGGRNTGELFF. CDR3 coding DNA: TGTGCCAGCAGCTTCAGCCTAGCGGGGGGCAGGAACACCGGGGAGCTGTTTTTT.

The sample holds a few counts of this clonotype. The CDR3 here is CASTHLDVVPGGTEAFF. The CDR3 region has the DNA TGTGCCAGCACCCACTTAGACGTAGTACCAGGGGGAACTGAAGCTTTCTTT. The rearrangement uses TRBV7-9 and TRBJ1-1, with TRBD1 matching 7 bases. Germline CDR1 SEHNR, CDR2 FQNEAQ (reference sequence). V was clipped by 7 bases and J by 5 bases; unmatched bases: 19. This CDR3 is built from 17 residues. The whole variable domain, remainder taken from reference TRBV7-9 and TRBJ1-1, is DTGVSQNPRHKITKRGQNVTFRCDPISEHNRLYWYRQTLGQGPEFLTYFQNEAQLEKSRLLSDRFSAERPKGSFSTLEIQRTEQGDSAMYLCASTHLDVVPGGTEAFFGQGTRLTVV.

This clonotype was seen a few times. The chain combines TRBV20-1 with TRBJ1-1; no clear D gene. V lost 0 bases to trimming and J lost 7 bases, with 9 bases between them. Germline CDR1 DFQATT, CDR2 SNEGSKA (reference sequence). The CDR3 is 12 residues long. For the CDR3, the DNA is TGCAGTGCTAGAGATAGGGCAGATGAAGCTTTCTTT. Its protein is CSARDRADEAFF.

V gene TRBV9 combines with J gene TRBJ1-4; a possible D gene is TRBD1 (6 bases). V was trimmed by 3 bases and J by 4 bases, leaving 10 bases between them. Germline CDR1 and CDR2: SGDLS and YYNGEE. The CDR3 spans 14 residues. CDR3 loop: CASSAGVFNEKLFF. CDR3 bases: TGTGCCAGCAGCGCAGGGGTCTTTAATGAAAAACTGTTTTTT.

The chain employs TRBV7-9 and TRBJ1-1; D possibly corresponds to TRBD1 (6 bases). The CDR3 is 17 residues long. Germline-derived CDR1 and CDR2 are SEHNR and FQNEAQ (reference sequence). Between the trimmed V and J ends, which lost 1 base and 1 base, there was a span of 16 bases. The CDR3 sequence is CASSLGTGIRENTEAFF. CDR3 DNA: TGTGCCAGCAGCTTAGGAACAGGGATTCGAGAGAACACTGAAGCTTTCTTT.

A few counts support this clonotype. The chain employs TRBV28 and TRBJ1-1; D remains unclear. The CDR3 runs to 14 residues. With 5 bases removed from V and 1 base from J, the gap between germline ends came to 11 bases. Germline CDR1 is MDHEN and CDR2 is SYDVKM. CDR3 in amino acids: CASSEEISNTEAFF. CDR3 DNA: TGTGCCAGCAGTGAGGAAATATCGAACACTGAAGCTTTCTTT.

This clonotype appeared many times. The chain has TRBV7-6 and TRBJ2-1; 7 bases agree with TRBD2. The V segment lost 2 bases and the J segment 8 bases; nucleotides outside the gene matches: 9. Per germline, CDR1 SGHVS and CDR2 FNYEAQ. The CDR3 runs to 15 residues. The CDR3 DNA follows: TGTGCCAGCAGCTTATCCTCGGGGGGTATGGATGAGCAGTTCTTC. Protein sequence: CASSLSSGGMDEQFF.

The rearrangement joins TRBV25-1 to TRBJ1-2; D remains unclear. V dropped 2 bases and J dropped 0 bases, with 10 bases sitting between them. CDR3 length: 15 residues. Germline-derived CDR1 and CDR2 are MGHDK and SYGVNS. As DNA, the CDR3 is TGTGCCAGCAGTGAACCTGGGCAACCTAACTATGGCTACACCTTC. Translating gives CASSEPGQPNYGYTF.

This clonotype was seen a handful of times. V and J are TRBV27 and TRBJ1-3; 7 bases are shared with TRBD1. The junction had 11 bases not matched to a gene; V was cut back by 6 bases and J by 3 bases. In germline, CDR1 is MNHEY, CDR2 SMNVEV (reference sequence). The CDR3 is 16 residues long. CDR3 protein: CASSAQGVRYGNTIYF. In DNA, the CDR3 is TGTGCCAGCAGCGCCCAGGGGGTTAGATATGGAAACACCATATATTTT.

This clonotype was seen repeatedly, ten times or more. The rearrangement links TRBV7-8 to TRBJ2-3; 10 bases agree with TRBD2. The V segment lost 2 bases and the J segment 1 base; nucleotides outside the gene matches: 6. Germline V gene sequence: CDR1 SGHVS, CDR2 FQNEAQ. The CDR3 consists of 17 residues. The CDR3 region is CASSLWGTSEGTDTQYF. Here the CDR3 DNA reads TGTGCCAGCAGCTTATGGGGGACTAGCGAAGGCACAGATACGCAGTATTTT.

This clonotype occurred a few times. The V and J genes are TRBV12-3 or TRBV12-4 and TRBJ1-1, with TRBD1 matching over 8 bases. The J segment lost 8 bases and the V segment lost 5 bases, leaving 7 bases of the junction unmatched. The CDR3 sequence is 13 residues long. The CDR3, as DNA: TGTGCCAGCAGTCCTGGGACAGGTAAAGAAGCTTTCTTT. Its translation is CASSPGTGKEAFF.

This chain joins TRBV6-8 and TRBJ1-2; no definite D call. Germline CDR1 reads MNHGY; CDR2 reads SAAAGT. The CDR3 spans 13 residues. V lost 0 bases to trimming and J lost 4 bases, with 6 bases between them. The CDR3 sequence: CASSYSWSYGYTF. The CDR3 nucleotides read TGTGCCAGCAGTTACTCGTGGAGCTATGGCTACACCTTC.

The chain links TRBV18 to TRBJ2-2; D is perhaps TRBD1 (7 bases). Germline V CDR1 and CDR2: KGHSH, LQKENI. With 3 bases removed from V and 5 bases from J, the gap between germline ends came to 22 bases. CDR3 size: 18 residues. The CDR3 DNA reads TGTGCCAGCTCACCCTACACCAGACAGGGTGGGAGGACCGGGGAGCTGTTTTTT. Residues: CASSPYTRQGGRTGELFF.

The V and J genes are TRBV9 and TRBJ1-4; unclear D gene. CDR1 SGDLS and CDR2 YYNGEE come from the germline V gene. With 2 bases removed from V and 7 bases from J, the gap between germline ends came to 12 bases. This CDR3 is 14 amino acids long. The CDR3 nucleotides read TGTGCCAGCAGCGTTTCAGGTGGTGGTGAAAAACTGTTTTTT. It specifies CASSVSGGGEKLFF.